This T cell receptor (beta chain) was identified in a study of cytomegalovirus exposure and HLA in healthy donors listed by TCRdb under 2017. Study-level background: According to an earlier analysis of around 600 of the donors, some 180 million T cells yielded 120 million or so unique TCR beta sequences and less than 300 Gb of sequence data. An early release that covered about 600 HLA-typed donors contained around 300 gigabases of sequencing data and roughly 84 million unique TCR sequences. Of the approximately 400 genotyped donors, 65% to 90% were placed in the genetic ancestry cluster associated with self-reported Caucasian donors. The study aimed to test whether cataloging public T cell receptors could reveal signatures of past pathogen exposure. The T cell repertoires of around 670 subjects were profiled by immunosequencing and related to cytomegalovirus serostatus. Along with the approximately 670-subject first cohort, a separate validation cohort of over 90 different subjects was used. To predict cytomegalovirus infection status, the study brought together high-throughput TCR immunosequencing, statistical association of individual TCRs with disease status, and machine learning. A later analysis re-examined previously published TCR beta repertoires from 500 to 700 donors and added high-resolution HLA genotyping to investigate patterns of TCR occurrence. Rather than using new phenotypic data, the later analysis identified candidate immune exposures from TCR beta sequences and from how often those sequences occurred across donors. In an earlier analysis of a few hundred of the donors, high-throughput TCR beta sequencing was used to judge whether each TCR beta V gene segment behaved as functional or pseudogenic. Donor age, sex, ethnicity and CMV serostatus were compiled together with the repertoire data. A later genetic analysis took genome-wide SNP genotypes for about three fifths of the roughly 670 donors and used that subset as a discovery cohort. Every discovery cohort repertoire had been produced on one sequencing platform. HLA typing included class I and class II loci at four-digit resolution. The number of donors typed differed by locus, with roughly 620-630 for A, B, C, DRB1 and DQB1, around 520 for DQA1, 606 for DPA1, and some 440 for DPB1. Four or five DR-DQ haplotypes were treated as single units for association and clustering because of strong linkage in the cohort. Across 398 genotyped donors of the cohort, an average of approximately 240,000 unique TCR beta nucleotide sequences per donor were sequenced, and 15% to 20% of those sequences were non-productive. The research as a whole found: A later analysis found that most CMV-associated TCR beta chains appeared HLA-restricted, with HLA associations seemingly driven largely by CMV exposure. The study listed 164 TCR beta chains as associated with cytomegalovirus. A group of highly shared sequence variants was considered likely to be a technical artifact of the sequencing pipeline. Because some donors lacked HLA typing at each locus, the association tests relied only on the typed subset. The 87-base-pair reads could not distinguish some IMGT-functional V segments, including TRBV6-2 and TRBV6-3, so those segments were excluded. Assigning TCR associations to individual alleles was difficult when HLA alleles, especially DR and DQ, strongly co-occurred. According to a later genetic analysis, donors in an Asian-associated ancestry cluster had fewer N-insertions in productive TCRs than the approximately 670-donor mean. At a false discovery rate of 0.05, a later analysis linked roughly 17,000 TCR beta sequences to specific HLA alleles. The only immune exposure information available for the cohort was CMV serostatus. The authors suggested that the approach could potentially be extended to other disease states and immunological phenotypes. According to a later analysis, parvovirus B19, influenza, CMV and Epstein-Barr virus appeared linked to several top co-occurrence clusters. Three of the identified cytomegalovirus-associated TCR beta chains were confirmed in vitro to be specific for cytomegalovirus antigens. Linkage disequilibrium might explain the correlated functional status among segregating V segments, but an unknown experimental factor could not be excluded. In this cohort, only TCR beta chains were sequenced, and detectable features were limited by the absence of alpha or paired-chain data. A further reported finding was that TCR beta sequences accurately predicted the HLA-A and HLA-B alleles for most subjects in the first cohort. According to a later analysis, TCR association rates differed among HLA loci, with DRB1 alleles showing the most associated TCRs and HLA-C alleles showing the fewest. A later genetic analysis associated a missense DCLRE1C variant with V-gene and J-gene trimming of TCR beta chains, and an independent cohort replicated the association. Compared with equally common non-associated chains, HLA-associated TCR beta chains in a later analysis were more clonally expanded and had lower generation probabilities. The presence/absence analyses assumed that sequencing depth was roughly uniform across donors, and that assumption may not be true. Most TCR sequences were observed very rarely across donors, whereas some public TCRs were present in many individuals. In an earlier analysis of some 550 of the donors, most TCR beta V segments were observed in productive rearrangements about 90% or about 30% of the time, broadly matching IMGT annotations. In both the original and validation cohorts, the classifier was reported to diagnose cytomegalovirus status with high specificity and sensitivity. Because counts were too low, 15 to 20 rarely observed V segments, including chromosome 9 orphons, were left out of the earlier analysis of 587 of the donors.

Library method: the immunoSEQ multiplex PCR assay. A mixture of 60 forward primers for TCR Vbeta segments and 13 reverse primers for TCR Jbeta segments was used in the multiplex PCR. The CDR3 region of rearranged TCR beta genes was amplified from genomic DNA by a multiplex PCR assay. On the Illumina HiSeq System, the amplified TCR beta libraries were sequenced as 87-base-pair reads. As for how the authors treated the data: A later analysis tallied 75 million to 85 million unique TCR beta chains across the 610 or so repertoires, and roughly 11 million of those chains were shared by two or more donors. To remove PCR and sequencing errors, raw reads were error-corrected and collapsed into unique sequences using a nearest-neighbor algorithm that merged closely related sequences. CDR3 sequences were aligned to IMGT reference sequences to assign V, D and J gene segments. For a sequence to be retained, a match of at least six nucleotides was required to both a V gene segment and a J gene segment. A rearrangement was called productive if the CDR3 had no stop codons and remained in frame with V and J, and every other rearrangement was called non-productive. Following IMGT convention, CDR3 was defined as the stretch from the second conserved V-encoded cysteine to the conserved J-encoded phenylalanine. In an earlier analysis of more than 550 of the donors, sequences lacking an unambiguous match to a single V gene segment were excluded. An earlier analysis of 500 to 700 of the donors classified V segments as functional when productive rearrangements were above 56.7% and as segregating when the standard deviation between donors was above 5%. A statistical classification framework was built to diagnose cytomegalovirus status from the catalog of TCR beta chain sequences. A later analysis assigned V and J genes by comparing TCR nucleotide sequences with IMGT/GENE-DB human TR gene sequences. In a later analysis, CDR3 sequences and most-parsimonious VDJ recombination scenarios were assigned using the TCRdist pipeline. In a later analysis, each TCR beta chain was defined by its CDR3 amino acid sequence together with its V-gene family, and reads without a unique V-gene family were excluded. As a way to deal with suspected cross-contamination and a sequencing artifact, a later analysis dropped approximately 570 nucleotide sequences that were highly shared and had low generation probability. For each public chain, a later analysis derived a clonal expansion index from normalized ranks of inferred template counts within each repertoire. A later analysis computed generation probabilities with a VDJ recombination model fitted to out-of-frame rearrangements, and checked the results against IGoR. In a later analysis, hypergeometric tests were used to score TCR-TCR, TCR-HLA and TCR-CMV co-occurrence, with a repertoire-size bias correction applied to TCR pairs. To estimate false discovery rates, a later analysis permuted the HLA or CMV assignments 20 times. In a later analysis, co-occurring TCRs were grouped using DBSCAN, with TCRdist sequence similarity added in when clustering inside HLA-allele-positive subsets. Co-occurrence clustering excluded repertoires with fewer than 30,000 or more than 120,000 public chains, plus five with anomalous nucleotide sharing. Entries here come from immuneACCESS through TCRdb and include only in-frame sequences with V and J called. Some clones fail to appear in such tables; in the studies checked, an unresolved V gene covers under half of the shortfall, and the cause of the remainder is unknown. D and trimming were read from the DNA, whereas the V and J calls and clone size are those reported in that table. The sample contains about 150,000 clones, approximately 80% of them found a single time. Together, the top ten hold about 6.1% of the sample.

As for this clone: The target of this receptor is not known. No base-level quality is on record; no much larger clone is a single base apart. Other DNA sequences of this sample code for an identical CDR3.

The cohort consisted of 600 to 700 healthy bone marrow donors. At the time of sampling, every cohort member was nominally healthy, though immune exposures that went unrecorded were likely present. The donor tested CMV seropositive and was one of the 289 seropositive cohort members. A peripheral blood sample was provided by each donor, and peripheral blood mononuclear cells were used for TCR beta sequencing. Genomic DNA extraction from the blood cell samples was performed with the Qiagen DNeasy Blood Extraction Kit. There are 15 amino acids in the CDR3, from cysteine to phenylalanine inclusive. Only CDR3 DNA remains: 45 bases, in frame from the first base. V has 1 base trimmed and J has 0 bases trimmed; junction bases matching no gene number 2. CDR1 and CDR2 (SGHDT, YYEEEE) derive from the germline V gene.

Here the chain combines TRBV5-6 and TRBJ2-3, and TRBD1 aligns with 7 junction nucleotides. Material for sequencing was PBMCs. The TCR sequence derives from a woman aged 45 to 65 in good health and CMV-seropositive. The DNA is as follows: TGTGCCAGCAGCTTGAGACAGGGAAGCACAGATACGCAGTATTTT. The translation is CASSLRQGSTDTQYF.